One sample yielded the 26 T cell receptor beta chains listed below, sequenced in a study of blood T cell repertoires in COVID-19. TCRdb's copy holds only in-frame clones and misses some; the assay was immunoSEQ multiplex PCR. The profile covers roughly 200,000 clones, with less than 90% appearing a single time and approximately 1.7% taken by the ten largest. The sample consisted of peripheral blood. These receptors were collected from a man aged 65-85 years with acute or convalescent COVID-19.

To note about this clone: Sequence at one end of the junction differs from germline and may be a read error. J is TRBJ1-3 and V is TRBV6-2 or TRBV6-3; maybe TRBD1 (5 bases). The CDR3 covers 16 residues. Germline CDR1 reads MNHEY; CDR2 reads SVGEGT. CDR3 in amino acids: CASSYGGGSSRNTIYF. CDR3 nucleotide sequence: TGTGCCAGCAGTTACGGCGGGGGAAGCTCTCGAAACACCATATATTTT.

The chain uses TRBV29-1 and TRBJ2-7; 9 bases fit TRBD1. The CDR3 contains 14 residues. Looked up from germline, CDR1 is SQVTM and CDR2 is ANQGSEA. V trimming: 6 bases; J trimming: 3 bases; junction bases outside the gene matches: 9. The CDR3 protein is CSVLDPTGGYEQYF. CDR3 nucleotides: TGCAGCGTCCTAGACCCGACAGGGGGCTACGAGCAGTACTTC.

The J gene is TRBJ2-1, the V gene TRBV24-1; 12 bases are a match to TRBD2. This CDR3 is built from 21 residues. V lost 5 bases, J lost 0 bases, and 16 bases stayed unmatched. The germline V gene encodes CDR1 KGHDR and CDR2 SFDVKD. CDR3: CATSASLSETSGGNSYNEQFF. For the CDR3, the DNA is TGTGCCACCAGTGCTAGTTTGTCTGAGACTAGCGGGGGTAACTCCTACAATGAGCAGTTCTTC.

Note on this clone: A read error may produce the germline difference seen at one junction end. The chain joins TRBV19 to TRBJ1-4; unclear D gene. The CDR3 spans 16 residues. CDR1 LNHDA and CDR2 SQIVND come from the germline V gene (reference sequence). The chain's CDR3 is CVSSPGRRATNEKLFF. As DNA, the CDR3 is TGTGTCAGTAGTCCAGGTAGAAGAGCAACTAATGAAAAACTGTTTTTT.

The chain recombines TRBV28 with TRBJ2-7; 12 nucleotides agree with TRBD2. Germline trimming cut 2 bases from V and 2 bases from J; bases unmatched to any gene: 10. This CDR3 region has 18 residues. The germline V gene encodes CDR1 MDHEN and CDR2 SYDVKM. The CDR3 nucleotides read TGTGCCAGCAGTTTAGGACAGGGGACTAGCGGGTTGACCTACGAGCAGTACTTC. The encoded protein is CASSLGQGTSGLTYEQYF.

The chain carries TRBV6-5 and TRBJ1-1, with D perhaps matching TRBD1 (5 bases). Germline V gene lookup returns CDR1 MNHEY and CDR2 SVGAGI. This CDR3 region has 12 residues. V was shortened by 6 bases and J by 9 bases, with 14 bases between the two germline ends. CDR3 sequence reads: CASSPGGAQAFF. The CDR3 DNA reads TGTGCCAGCAGCCCCGGGGGAGCCCAAGCTTTCTTT.

This chain uses TRBV28 with TRBJ2-1; 14 bases align to TRBD2. Germline loops: CDR1 MDHEN, CDR2 SYDVKM. Trimming at V came to 4 bases and at J to 3 bases, leaving 8 bases not matched to a gene. The CDR3 runs 18 residues. CDR3 sequence (DNA): TGTGCCAGCAGTTCTTATCGACTAGCGGGAGGGGACTACAATGAGCAGTTCTTC. It yields the protein CASSSYRLAGGDYNEQFF.

The chain uses TRBV10-3 and TRBJ1-6; D is perhaps TRBD1 (5 bases). The CDR3 extends over 18 amino acids. V was trimmed by 4 bases and J by 0 bases, leaving 16 bases between them. Per germline, CDR1 ENHRY and CDR2 SYGVKD. CDR3 region: CAISVSNRGSSYNSPLHF. The CDR3 DNA sequence: TGTGCCATCAGTGTGTCTAATCGGGGGAGCTCCTATAATTCACCCCTCCACTTT.

This chain uses TRBV7-9 with TRBJ2-1, with TRBD1 as a possible D gene (6 bases). The V and J ends lost 2 bases and 2 bases respectively, with 22 bases between them. Germline V gives CDR1 SEHNR, CDR2 FQNEAQ (reference sequence). The CDR3 extends over 19 amino acids. CDR3 region: CASSLQEGHIPGTYNEQFF. CDR3 in DNA: TGTGCCAGCAGCTTACAAGAGGGACACATACCTGGGACCTACAATGAGCAGTTCTTC.

The chain couples TRBV11-2 to TRBJ2-7, with 11 bases fitting TRBD2. After removal of 5 bases from V and 2 bases from J, the junction contained 17 bases not matched to a gene. The CDR3 runs 19 residues. The V gene's germline CDR1 is SGHAT and CDR2 FQNNGV. This chain's CDR3 is CASSVFRGSSGRRTYEQYF. The CDR3 DNA reads TGTGCCAGCAGCGTATTTAGGGGATCTAGCGGGAGGCGGACCTACGAGCAGTACTTC.

The chain links TRBV7-2 to TRBJ2-7, with D possibly TRBD1 on 8 matching bases. Germline V gene sequence: CDR1 SGHTA, CDR2 FQGNSA. There are 16 residues in the CDR3. The V end was cut by 1 base, the J end by 7 bases, with 20 bases between. The CDR3 DNA sequence: TGTGCCAGCAGCTTAGTATGGACAGGGACCGGGAGGGAGCAGTACTTC. It specifies CASSLVWTGTGREQYF.

The rearrangement joins TRBV15 to TRBJ2-1, with 7 positions matching TRBD2. Looked up from germline, CDR1 is LNHNV and CDR2 is YYDKDF (reference sequence). The CDR3 totals 16 residues. The V segment lost 4 bases and the J segment 0 bases; nucleotides outside the gene matches: 6. The CDR3 DNA reads as TGTGCCACCAGCACGGGACTACAGAACTCCTACAATGAGCAGTTCTTC. Translated: CATSTGLQNSYNEQFF.

The rearrangement joins TRBV5-1 to TRBJ1-4, with 7 bases lining up with TRBD1. The CDR3 is 14 residues long. With V trimmed by 0 bases and J by 8 bases, 4 bases remained unmatched. Germline CDR1 reads SGHRS; CDR2 reads YFSETQ. This CDR3 reads CASSLDRGGEKLFF. Written as DNA, the CDR3 is TGCGCCAGCAGCTTGGACAGGGGTGGGGAAAAACTGTTTTTT.

The rearrangement uses TRBV6-5 and TRBJ2-5; 7 bases match TRBD2. Losses at the gene ends were 6 bases for V and 9 bases for J; bases not matched to a gene: 10. The germline CDR1 and CDR2 sequences are MNHEY and SVGAGI. This CDR3 has 13 residues. DNA for the CDR3: TGTGCCAGCAGCCCATTGGGGGGGGGACCCCAGTACTTC. Its translation: CASSPLGGGPQYF.

The count of this clone is one. The chain has TRBV10-3 and TRBJ1-1; tentative D call: TRBD1 (5 bases). CDR1 and CDR2 from the germline V gene are ENHRY and SYGVKD. CDR3 length: 13 residues. Trimming took 11 bases from V and 2 from J, leaving 15 bases between them. CDR3 nucleotides: TGTGCCGGCCAAGCGGGGCTCAACACTGAAGCTTTCTTT. It is translated as CAGQAGLNTEAFF.

The rearrangement joins TRBV19 to TRBJ2-2, with 13 bases lining up with TRBD2. With V trimmed by 7 bases and J by 5 bases, 7 bases remained unmatched. CDR3 length: 16 amino acids. CDR1 LNHDA and CDR2 SQIVND come from the germline V gene (reference sequence). CDR3 DNA sequence: TGTGCCAGTATCCAAAGGGGACTAGCGGGAACCGGGGAGCTGTTTTTT. Residues: CASIQRGLAGTGELFF.

This clone was counted only a few times. The chain couples TRBV28 to TRBJ1-1; 9 bases line up with TRBD1. The CDR3 is 15 residues long. Germline CDR1 and CDR2: MDHEN and SYDVKM. Trimming took 5 bases from V and 7 from J; bases not matched to a gene: 11. The CDR3 sequence is CASSGTGTGNDEAFF. CDR3 nucleotides: TGTGCCAGCAGTGGTACCGGGACAGGGAATGATGAAGCTTTCTTT.

V and J are TRBV28 and TRBJ2-3; 7 bases are shared with TRBD2. Germline-derived CDR1 and CDR2 are MDHEN and SYDVKM. The CDR3 consists of 17 residues. Trimming cost V 0 bases and J 0 bases; bases outside gene matches: 6. Here the CDR3 reads CASSLWAGEYSTDTQYF. The CDR3 DNA reads TGTGCCAGCAGTTTATGGGCGGGAGAGTATAGCACAGATACGCAGTATTTT.

This clone was recorded only once. The rearrangement links TRBV7-9 to TRBJ2-2; D possibly corresponds to TRBD2 (6 bases). The CDR3 loop spans 15 amino acids. Germline V gene sequence: CDR1 SEHNR, CDR2 FQNEAQ (reference sequence). V was shortened by 2 bases and J by 5 bases, with 12 bases between the two germline ends. The CDR3: CASSLLGSGTGELFF. CDR3 DNA: TGTGCCAGCAGCTTACTCGGGAGTGGGACCGGGGAGCTGTTTTTT.

The V gene is TRBV19, the J gene TRBJ2-6; TRBD2 might be the D (6 bases). CDR1 is LNHDA, CDR2 SQIVND, per germline (reference sequence). The CDR3 consists of 15 residues. Trimming pared 5 bases from V and 2 bases from J, leaving 10 bases between. CDR3 nucleotides: TGTGCCAGTAGTTCCTCGGGGGCTGGGGCCAACGTCCTGACTTTC. This codes for CASSSSGAGANVLTF.

The rearrangement joins TRBV6-2 or TRBV6-3 to TRBJ1-5; D not certain. The CDR3 covers 14 residues. Germline V gene lookup returns CDR1 MNHEY and CDR2 SVGEGT. The V end was cut by 6 bases, the J end by 0 bases, with 9 bases between. CDR3 region: CASSLLYSNQPQHF. CDR3 DNA: TGTGCCAGCAGCTTATTATATAGCAATCAGCCCCAGCATTTT.

CDR3 sequence (DNA): TGTGCCAGCAGCCAACTCTCAGGCACAGATACGCAGTATTTT. Its protein product is CASSQLSGTDTQYF. The rearrangement uses TRBV14 and TRBJ2-3; D unclear. The germline V and J ends were trimmed by 2 bases and 1 base, with 7 bases remaining between them. The V gene's germline CDR1 is SGHDN and CDR2 FVKESK. The length of the CDR3 is 14 residues.

The gene calls are TRBV11-1 and TRBJ2-7, with D perhaps matching TRBD2 (5 bases). The CDR3 is 12 amino acids. CDR1 SGHAT and CDR2 FQDESV come from the germline V gene (reference sequence). The germline V and J ends were trimmed by 6 bases and 3 bases, with 9 bases remaining between them. The CDR3 protein is CASRPRVYEQYF. CDR3 in DNA: TGTGCCAGCAGGCCGCGGGTCTACGAGCAGTACTTC. Based on the CDR3 plus reference TRBV11-1 and TRBJ2-7, the full variable domain is EAEVAQSPRYKITEKSQAVAFWCDPISGHATLYWYRQILGQGPELLVQFQDESVVDDSQLPKDRFSAERLKGVDSTLKIQPAELGDSAMYLCASRPRVYEQYFGPGTRLTVT.

This clone was counted between two and nine times. The chain couples TRBV19 to TRBJ1-1; D gene ambiguous. This CDR3 is 15 amino acids long. V was trimmed by 1 base and J by 5 bases, leaving 14 bases between them. Germline assignment: CDR1 LNHDA and CDR2 SQIVND (reference sequence). The CDR3 region is CASSIVNSVSTEAFF. The CDR3 bases are TGTGCCAGTAGTATAGTTAATAGCGTCTCAACTGAAGCTTTCTTT.

The chain joins TRBV20-1 to TRBJ2-1; the match to TRBD2 covers 9 bases. The J segment lost 13 bases and the V segment lost 3 bases, leaving 4 bases of the junction unmatched. Germline V gene sequence: CDR1 DFQATT, CDR2 SNEGSKA (reference sequence). This CDR3 is 11 amino acids long. CDR3 sequence (DNA): TGCAGTGCTAGTAGCGGGAGAAGACAGTTCTTC. Translated, it gives CSASSGRRQFF.

J is TRBJ2-3 and V is TRBV5-1; possibly TRBD1 for D (6 bases). This CDR3 region has 15 residues. Trimming removed 0 bases from V and 3 bases from J, with 11 bases in between. CDR1 is SGHRS and CDR2 is YFSETQ in the germline V gene. CDR3 sequence (DNA): TGCGCCAGCAGCTTGGGGGCAGGGGAAACAGATACGCAGTATTTT. Protein: CASSLGAGETDTQYF. Drawing the rest from reference TRBV5-1 and TRBJ2-3, the complete variable domain is KAGVTQTPRYLIKTRGQQVTLSCSPISGHRSVSWYQQTPGQGLQFLFEYFSETQRNKGNFPGRFSGRQFSNSRSEMNVSTLELGDSALYLCASSLGAGETDTQYFGPGTRLTVL.